These 22 T cell receptor beta chains were all obtained from the same sample, sequenced in a study of blood T cell repertoires in COVID-19. Here immunoSEQ multiplex PCR was the method, and the copy in TCRdb shows in-frame clones only, minus some. The sample carries about 250,000 clones, roughly 91% recorded once. Material: peripheral blood. All receptors derive from a woman in her 40s who had recovered from COVID-19.

The chain combines TRBV5-1 with TRBJ2-6, with 10 bases that match TRBD1. There are 15 residues in the CDR3. Germline loops: CDR1 SGHRS, CDR2 YFSETQ. Germline trimming cut 4 bases from V and 10 bases from J; bases unmatched to any gene: 8. For the CDR3, the DNA is TGCGCCAGCAGCCCGGACAGGGGGTGGACGAACGTCCTGACTTTC. It translates to CASSPDRGWTNVLTF.

The rearrangement joins TRBV11-3 to TRBJ2-1; 7 nucleotides line up with TRBD2. Germline assignment: CDR1 SGHNT and CDR2 YENEEA. CDR3 size: 15 residues. V was clipped by 5 bases and J by 2 bases; unmatched bases: 6. The CDR3 loop reads CASSPLAGAYNEQFF. Written as DNA, the CDR3 is TGTGCCAGCAGCCCCCTGGCGGGAGCCTACAATGAGCAGTTCTTC.

V gene TRBV28 combines with J gene TRBJ2-2, with D possibly TRBD2 on 6 matching bases. The ends were cut back, 7 bases at V and 6 bases at J, with 15 bases in the middle. In germline, CDR1 is MDHEN, CDR2 SYDVKM. CDR3 length: 14 residues. Here the CDR3 DNA reads TGTGCCAGCATCCATGGGGGGACTGCCGGGGAGCTGTTTTTT. Amino acids: CASIHGGTAGELFF.

This clone has only a few counts. The rearrangement uses TRBV12-5 and TRBJ1-1; maybe TRBD1 (5 bases). The germline CDR1 and CDR2 sequences are LGHNT and FRNRAP. The V gene lost 0 bases and the J gene lost 4 bases, with 15 bases spanning the gap. There are 16 residues in the CDR3. DNA for the CDR3: TGTGCTAGTGGTTTGGTAGTGCGGGGGGAGATCACTGAAGCTTTCTTT. Protein sequence: CASGLVVRGEITEAFF.

This clone appeared once. The chain recombines TRBV10-3 with TRBJ1-2; 7 bases are a match to TRBD1. V shed 10 bases and J 0 bases; nucleotides not matched to a gene: 14. The CDR3 sequence is 16 residues long. In germline, CDR1 is ENHRY, CDR2 SYGVKD. The CDR3 DNA sequence: TGTGCCACGGCGGGGGGCAGGGGGAGGCCTAACTATGGCTACACCTTC. It specifies CATAGGRGRPNYGYTF.

The chain combines TRBV18 with TRBJ2-3; the D gene is possibly TRBD1 (6 bases). V was trimmed by 3 bases and J by 0 bases, leaving 16 bases between them. This CDR3 is 17 amino acids long. Germline V gene data show CDR1 as KGHSH and CDR2 as LQKENI. CDR3 bases: TGTGCCAGCTCACCGAGTTCGACAGGCTGGAGCACAGATACGCAGTATTTT. As protein: CASSPSSTGWSTDTQYF.

The V gene is TRBV12-5, the J gene TRBJ2-1; TRBD1 matches 8 bases. The CDR3 extends over 16 amino acids. Germline-derived CDR1 and CDR2 are LGHNT and FRNRAP. With 6 bases clipped from V and 6 bases from J, the junction kept 13 bases outside the gene matches. The CDR3, as DNA: TGTGCTAGTGGCTCCCCCGGTTTCGGGACAGGCAATGAGCAGTTCTTC. As protein: CASGSPGFGTGNEQFF.

This clone was seen just once. The chain carries TRBV10-3 and TRBJ2-3, with D possibly TRBD1 on 6 matching bases. Germline V CDR1 and CDR2: ENHRY, SYGVKD. V was trimmed by 8 bases and J by 3 bases, leaving 15 bases between them. The CDR3 spans 14 residues. The DNA for the CDR3 is TGTGCCATCTCAAGAGGGCAGGGGACAGATACGCAGTATTTT. The encoded protein is CAISRGQGTDTQYF.

The V call is TRBV19, the J call TRBJ2-3; the match to TRBD2 covers 11 bases. The CDR3 is 15 residues long. Trimming cost V 6 bases and J 2 bases; bases outside gene matches: 4. Per germline, CDR1 LNHDA and CDR2 SQIVND (reference sequence). Here the CDR3 DNA reads TGTGCCAGTAGCCGACTAGCGGGGAACACAGATACGCAGTATTTT. Amino acid sequence: CASSRLAGNTDTQYF.

The chain is built from TRBV11-2 and TRBJ1-2; TRBD1 might be the D (6 bases). CDR3 length: 12 residues. V was cut by 5 bases and J by 4 bases, with 8 bases left in between. In germline, CDR1 is SGHAT, CDR2 FQNNGV. CDR3 sequence (DNA): TGTGCCAGCAGCACAGGGATCTATGGCTACACCTTC. This gives the protein CASSTGIYGYTF.

The table lists this clone with a few counts. Written as DNA, the CDR3 is TGTGCCAGCAGCGTACGGGGACTACCTTGGGAGCAGTACTTC. This translates into CASSVRGLPWEQYF. The J gene is TRBJ2-7, the V gene TRBV9; 7 bases match TRBD2. The CDR3 loop spans 14 amino acids. Per germline, CDR1 SGDLS and CDR2 YYNGEE. V lost 1 base to trimming and J lost 7 bases; unmatched junction nucleotides: 8.

V is TRBV14 and J is TRBJ2-1, with 15 nucleotides matching TRBD2. Germline CDR1 and CDR2: SGHDN and FVKESK. The V segment lost 1 base and the J segment 4 bases; nucleotides outside the gene matches: 11. This CDR3 has 20 amino acids. CDR3 in DNA: TGTGCCAGCAGCCAAGTCCCCGGACTAGCGGGAGGGAGAGGTTACAATGAGCAGTTCTTC. It codes for CASSQVPGLAGGRGYNEQFF.

The V and J genes are TRBV7-7 and TRBJ2-3; 9 bases align to TRBD2. Germline V gives CDR1 SSHAT, CDR2 FNYEAQ (reference sequence). V lost 1 base and J lost 5; bases outside the gene matches: 4. This CDR3 contains 15 residues. CDR3 protein: CASSLGVSGGDTQYF. DNA for the CDR3: TGTGCCAGCAGCTTAGGCGTTAGCGGGGGAGATACGCAGTATTTT.

This clone was counted a few times. The rearrangement links TRBV6-5 to TRBJ2-6, with D possibly TRBD1 on 6 matching bases. The CDR3 spans 15 residues. From germline, CDR1 is MNHEY and CDR2 SVGAGI. V was pared by 7 bases and J by 2 bases, with 12 bases between. The CDR3 spells CASTTGSAGANVLTF. The CDR3 bases are TGTGCCAGCACCACAGGGTCTGCTGGGGCCAACGTCCTGACTTTC.

V usage is TRBV27 and J usage is TRBJ2-1; 7 bases match TRBD2. V lost 3 bases and J lost 4; bases outside the gene matches: 15. The length of the CDR3 is 18 residues. The germline CDR1 and CDR2 sequences are MNHEY and SMNVEV (reference sequence). The CDR3: CASSFSPGAGAGYNEQFF. In nucleotides, the CDR3 is TGTGCCAGCAGTTTTTCCCCCGGGGCGGGAGCGGGTTACAATGAGCAGTTCTTC.

The rearrangement links TRBV5-1 to TRBJ2-7; 9 bases map to TRBD1. V lost 4 bases, J lost 2 bases, and 4 bases stayed unmatched. This CDR3 is 14 amino acids long. Per germline, CDR1 SGHRS and CDR2 YFSETQ. CDR3 residues: CASSPDRGTYEQYF. CDR3 DNA: TGCGCCAGCAGCCCTGACAGGGGGACCTACGAGCAGTACTTC. Full variable domain (remainder filled in from reference TRBV5-1 and TRBJ2-7): KAGVTQTPRYLIKTRGQQVTLSCSPISGHRSVSWYQQTPGQGLQFLFEYFSETQRNKGNFPGRFSGRQFSNSRSEMNVSTLELGDSALYLCASSPDRGTYEQYFGPGTRLTVT.

The V and J genes are TRBV18 and TRBJ2-7; D may be TRBD1 (6 bases). Germline CDR1 is KGHSH and CDR2 is LQKENI. The CDR3 runs 14 residues. Trimming removed 2 bases from V and 2 bases from J, with 10 bases in between. The CDR3 spells CASSPGGGPYEQYF. CDR3 DNA sequence: TGTGCCAGCTCACCAGGGGGCGGCCCCTACGAGCAGTACTTC.

This chain links TRBV7-9 with TRBJ2-1; 10 nucleotides agree with TRBD2. Per germline, CDR1 SEHNR and CDR2 FQNEAQ (reference sequence). The CDR3 consists of 15 residues. J gave up 2 bases and V 5 bases, and 3 bases lay outside the gene matches. In DNA, the CDR3 is TGTGCCAGCAGCAGAAGCGGGAGGGCCTACAATGAGCAGTTCTTC. Protein sequence: CASSRSGRAYNEQFF.

The V call is TRBV5-5, the J call TRBJ2-3; a possible D gene is TRBD2 (6 bases). The CDR3 sequence is 18 residues long. With 4 bases removed from V and 0 bases from J, the gap between germline ends came to 21 bases. In germline, CDR1 is SGHKS, CDR2 YYEKEE (reference sequence). The CDR3 bases are TGTGCCAGCAGCCCCAACCCCACTACTAGCAGAAGCACAGATACGCAGTATTTT. Its protein product is CASSPNPTTSRSTDTQYF.

This clone was detected only once. The chain links TRBV10-2 to TRBJ2-3; 8 bases line up with TRBD2. CDR1 and CDR2 from the germline V gene are WSHSY and SAAADI. The CDR3 totals 14 residues. V trimming: 7 bases; J trimming: 3 bases; junction bases outside the gene matches: 6. DNA of the CDR3: TGCGCCAGCACCGGGGGGGGTCTGACAGATACGCAGTATTTT. This sequence encodes CASTGGGLTDTQYF.

Only a few counts were recorded for this clone. The chain is built from TRBV11-2 and TRBJ1-6, with D hard to call. V was clipped by 5 bases and J by 12 bases, with 11 bases between them. CDR1 is SGHAT and CDR2 is FQNNGV in the germline V gene. The CDR3 runs 12 residues. This CDR3 is CASSPPHGPLHF. CDR3 DNA: TGTGCCAGCAGCCCACCCCACGGACCCCTCCACTTT.

J is TRBJ1-2 and V is TRBV7-9, with 8 bases identical to TRBD1. The CDR3 contains 15 residues. Looked up from germline, CDR1 is SEHNR and CDR2 is FQNEAQ (reference sequence). With V trimmed by 6 bases and J by 0 bases, 6 bases remained unmatched. The CDR3 nucleotides read TGTGCCAGCAGACCCGGACAGGGATCTAACTATGGCTACACCTTC. Its translation: CASRPGQGSNYGYTF.